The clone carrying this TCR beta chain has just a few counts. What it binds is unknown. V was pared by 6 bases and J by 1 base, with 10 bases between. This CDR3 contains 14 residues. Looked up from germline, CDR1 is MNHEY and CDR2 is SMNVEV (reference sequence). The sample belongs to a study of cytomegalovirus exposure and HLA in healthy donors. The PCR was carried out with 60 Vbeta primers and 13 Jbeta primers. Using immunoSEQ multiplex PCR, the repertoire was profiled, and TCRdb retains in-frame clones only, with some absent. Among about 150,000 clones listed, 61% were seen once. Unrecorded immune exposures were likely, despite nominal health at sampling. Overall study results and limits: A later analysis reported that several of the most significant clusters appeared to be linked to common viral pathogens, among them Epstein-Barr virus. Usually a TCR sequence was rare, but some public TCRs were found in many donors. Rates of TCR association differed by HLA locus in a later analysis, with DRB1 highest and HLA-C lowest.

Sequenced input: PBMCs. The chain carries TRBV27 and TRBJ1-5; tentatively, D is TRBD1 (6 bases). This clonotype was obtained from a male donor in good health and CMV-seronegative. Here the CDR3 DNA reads TGTGCCAGCAGAAATACAGGGAGCAATCAGCCCCAGCATTTT. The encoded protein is CASRNTGSNQPQHF.